A selection of T cell receptor beta chains follows, all from one sample in a study of T cell repertoires in ileal Crohn's disease. TCRdb's table, derived via immunoSEQ multiplex PCR, lists solely in-frame clones and lacks some. There are over 10,000 clones in the sample; more than 60% occur only once, and over 6.5% lies in the top ten. Material for sequencing was ileal tissue. These receptors were taken from an adult with Crohn's disease. CDR3s include the opening cysteine and the closing phenylalanine or tryptophan. A D gene is named only where the DNA matches it firmly. Size tells how often a clone was seen (once, few, many) or the class of an expanded clone, and some rows leave it out.

v_gene,d_gene,j_gene,abundance,CDR3nt,CDR3aa
TRBV4-1,-,TRBJ2-7,-,TGCGCCAGCAGCCAAGAGTTCGATGGCCCCTACGAGCAGTACTTC,CASSQEFDGPYEQYF
TRBV2,TRBD2,TRBJ2-1,-,TGTGCCAGCAGTATGATCTTTCTAGCGGGGAAGAAGAGTACCTACAATGAGCAGTTCTTC,CASSMIFLAGKKSTYNEQFF
TRBV6-1,-,TRBJ1-3,medium-sized,TGTGCCAGCAGTGAAGGGTCCTCTGGAAACACCATATATTTT,CASSEGSSGNTIYF
TRBV6-1,TRBD1,TRBJ2-5,medium-sized,TGTGCCAGCGGACAGGTCTACCAAGAGACCCAGTACTTC,CASGQVYQETQYF
TRBV7-2,-,TRBJ1-1,-,TGTGCCAGCGGGCCGTTCCGGACCACTGAAGCTTTCTTT,CASGPFRTTEAFF
TRBV7-3,TRBD2,TRBJ2-7,medium-sized,TGTGCCAGCAGCTTAGGGCTAGCGGACGAGCAGTACTTC,CASSLGLADEQYF
TRBV12-5,-,TRBJ1-2,-,TGTGCTAGTGGTCCCAGGGTCTCTGGAGTCGGTGGCTACACCTTC,CASGPRVSGVGGYTF
TRBV9,-,TRBJ1-5,-,TGTGCCAGCAGCGTCGACCTTGGGAAGCCCCAGCATTTT,CASSVDLGKPQHF
TRBV14,-,TRBJ2-4,-,TGTGCCAGCAGCCAAGGTAGCGGAGGTCTCGACAAAAACATTCAGTACTTC,CASSQGSGGLDKNIQYF
TRBV5-1,-,TRBJ2-3,-,TGCGCCAGCTTTAGGGACCGAACAGATACGCAGTATTTT,CASFRDRTDTQYF
TRBV6-6,-,TRBJ1-3,few,TGTGCCAGCAGCTCGGGACTGATGAGCTCTGGAAACACCATATATTTT,CASSSGLMSSGNTIYF
TRBV5-1,-,TRBJ1-2,-,TGCGCCAGCAGCTTGGCGGGGGAGGGAGGCTACACCTTC,CASSLAGEGGYTF
TRBV28,-,TRBJ1-5,-,TGTGCCAGCAGTTTGTACAGGGTGGGTCAGCCCCAGCATTTT,CASSLYRVGQPQHF
TRBV27,TRBD1,TRBJ1-4,-,TGTGCCAGTAGCCCTACTCGGGACAGTAATGAAAAACTGTTTTTT,CASSPTRDSNEKLFF
TRBV5-1,-,TRBJ1-2,-,TGCGCCAGCAGCGCCCGGGACAACTATGGCTACACCTTC,CASSARDNYGYTF
TRBV7-2,TRBD1,TRBJ2-5,-,TGTGCCAGCAGCAGTTGGACAGGGGAGACCCAGTACTTC,CASSSWTGETQYF
TRBV2,-,TRBJ1-1,-,TGTGCCAGCAGTCTCGGCAGTATGAACACTGAAGCTTTCTTT,CASSLGSMNTEAFF
TRBV7-3,TRBD2,TRBJ2-7,-,TGTGCCAGCAGCTTAGGACTAGGATTCTACGAGCAGTACTTC,CASSLGLGFYEQYF
TRBV16,-,TRBJ2-7,medium-sized,TGTGCCAGCAGCCATTCGGGGAGGGGGCGCGAGTACGAGCAGTACTTC,CASSHSGRGREYEQYF
TRBV6-1,TRBD2,TRBJ2-1,-,TGTGCCAGCAGTCCGCGGGGGGGCCTCCATGAGCAGTTCTTC,CASSPRGGLHEQFF
TRBV19,TRBD1,TRBJ2-7,-,TGTGCCAGTAGCTGGGACAGGCACTCCTACGAGCAGTACTTC,CASSWDRHSYEQYF
TRBV28,TRBD1,TRBJ1-3,-,TGTGCCGTGTCAGGGGGCCGCTCTGGAAACACCATATATTTT,CAVSGGRSGNTIYF
TRBV18,TRBD1,TRBJ1-1,-,TGTGCCAGCTCACCATTGACAGGGCCTGAAGCTTTCTTT,CASSPLTGPEAFF
TRBV5-5,-,TRBJ1-1,few,TGTGCCAGCAGCTTGGTCGCCTTGAGGGGGAACACTGAAGCTTTCTTT,CASSLVALRGNTEAFF